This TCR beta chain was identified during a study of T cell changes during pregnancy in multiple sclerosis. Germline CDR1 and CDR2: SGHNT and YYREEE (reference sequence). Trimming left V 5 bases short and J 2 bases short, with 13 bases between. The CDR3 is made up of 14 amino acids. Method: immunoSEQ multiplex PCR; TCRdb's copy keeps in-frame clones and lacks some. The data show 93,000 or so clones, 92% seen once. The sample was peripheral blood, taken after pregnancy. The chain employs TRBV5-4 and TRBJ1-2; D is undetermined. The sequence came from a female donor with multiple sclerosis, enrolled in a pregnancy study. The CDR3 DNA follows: TGTGCCAGCAGTTCTCCGTCAGTAAACTATGGCTACACCTTC. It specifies CASSSPSVNYGYTF.